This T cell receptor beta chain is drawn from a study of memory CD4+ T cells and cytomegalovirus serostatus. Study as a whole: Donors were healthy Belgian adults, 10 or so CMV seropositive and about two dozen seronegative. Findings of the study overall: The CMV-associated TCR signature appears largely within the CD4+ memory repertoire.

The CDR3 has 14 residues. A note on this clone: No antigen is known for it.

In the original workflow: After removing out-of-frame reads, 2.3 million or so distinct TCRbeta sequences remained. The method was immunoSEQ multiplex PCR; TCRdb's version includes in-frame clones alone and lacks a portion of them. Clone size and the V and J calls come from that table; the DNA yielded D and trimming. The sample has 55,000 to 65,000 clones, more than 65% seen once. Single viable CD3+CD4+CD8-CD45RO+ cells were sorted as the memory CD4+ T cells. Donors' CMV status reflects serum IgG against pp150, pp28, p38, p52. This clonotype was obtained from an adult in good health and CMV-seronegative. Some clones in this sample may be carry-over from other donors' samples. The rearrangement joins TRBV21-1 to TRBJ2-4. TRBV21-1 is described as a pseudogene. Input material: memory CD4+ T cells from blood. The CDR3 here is CASSKEGLPGIQYF. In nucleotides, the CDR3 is TGTGCCAGCAGCAAAGAGGGCCTCCCAGGCATTCAGTACTTC.